The clone carrying this T cell receptor (beta chain) was seen just once. Antigen specificity is unknown. The sample originates from a study of early stage breast cancer tumors. Produced via immunoSEQ multiplex PCR; TCRdb's table is partial and in-frame only. The sample shows about 19,000 clones, around 80% of them seen only once. The CDR3 sequence is 13 residues long. The V gene's germline CDR1 is SGHRS and CDR2 YFSETQ. Trimming cost V 3 bases and J 7 bases, with 13 bases left between them. Study conclusions and caveats: Blood repertoires resembled normal breast more than tumor.

The sequence was obtained from a person aged 70 to 85 with breast cancer. Material for sequencing was blood. The chain couples TRBV5-1 to TRBJ1-2, with D possibly TRBD1 on 5 matching bases. CDR3 residues: CASSSDSAGGYTF. Written as DNA, the CDR3 is TGCGCCAGCAGCTCAGACAGCGCCGGTGGCTACACCTTC. The full variable domain, rest sourced from reference TRBV5-1 and TRBJ1-2, is KAGVTQTPRYLIKTRGQQVTLSCSPISGHRSVSWYQQTPGQGLQFLFEYFSETQRNKGNFPGRFSGRQFSNSRSEMNVSTLELGDSALYLCASSSDSAGGYTFGSGTRLTVV.